The 31 T cell receptor beta chains below come from one sample, sequenced in a study of cytomegalovirus exposure and HLA in healthy donors. Only in-frame clones appear in the TCRdb table, and some are missing; sequencing was by immunoSEQ multiplex PCR. The sample has tens of thousands of clones, just over 95% seen once. The sample consisted of PBMCs. The receptors were sampled from a woman younger than 35 in good health and CMV-seropositive.

This chain links TRBV7-9 with TRBJ2-5, with a weak D call TRBD1 (6 bases). V dropped 8 bases and J dropped 0 bases, with 13 bases sitting between them. The CDR3 spans 14 residues. Germline V lookup: CDR1 SEHNR, CDR2 FQNEAQ (reference sequence). The CDR3 DNA is TGTGCCAGCCGGACAGAAAGAGACCAAGAGACCCAGTACTTC. It encodes CASRTERDQETQYF.

The chain links TRBV19 to TRBJ1-4, with TRBD1 as a possible D gene (6 bases). The CDR3 extends over 15 amino acids. The germline V gene has CDR1 LNHDA and CDR2 SQIVND (reference sequence). Deletions cut 3 bases from V and 7 bases from J, with 15 bases between. CDR3: CASSILGRGPEKLFF. The CDR3 DNA reads TGTGCCAGTAGTATCCTGGGCAGGGGTCCTGAAAAACTGTTTTTT.

The chain employs TRBV27 and TRBJ2-1, with a possible D match to TRBD1 (6 bases). This CDR3 has 16 residues. V dropped 1 base and J dropped 3 bases, with 13 bases sitting between them. From germline, CDR1 is MNHEY and CDR2 SMNVEV (reference sequence). CDR3 in DNA: TGTGCCAGCAGTTTATGGCAGGGGATCGGCTACAATGAGCAGTTCTTC. Encoded protein: CASSLWQGIGYNEQFF.

The V gene is TRBV5-4, the J gene TRBJ2-1, with 7 bases aligning to TRBD1. V shed 0 bases, J shed 9 bases, and the junction held 0 bases outside the gene matches. Germline V gene lookup returns CDR1 SGHNT and CDR2 YYREEE (reference sequence). The CDR3 is made up of 12 amino acids. The CDR3 spells CASSLEGAEQFF. The CDR3 DNA reads TGTGCCAGCAGCTTGGAGGGGGCTGAGCAGTTCTTC.

This sequence joins TRBV18 and TRBJ2-3; 13 nucleotides agree with TRBD2. Per germline, CDR1 KGHSH and CDR2 LQKENI. The junction had 9 bases not matched to a gene; V was cut back by 3 bases and J by 6 bases. The CDR3 spans 17 residues. CDR3 DNA: TGTGCCAGCTCACCTGGACTAGCGGGAGAGAATGGGGATACGCAGTATTTT. Translation: CASSPGLAGENGDTQYF.

This rearrangement joins TRBV2 to TRBJ2-7; 13 positions match TRBD2. Losses at the gene ends were 6 bases for V and 2 bases for J; bases not matched to a gene: 4. The CDR3 spans 15 residues. The V gene's germline CDR1 is SNHLY and CDR2 FYNNEI. CDR3 sequence: CASRETSGRAYEQYF. CDR3 DNA sequence: TGTGCCAGCAGGGAAACTAGCGGGAGGGCCTACGAGCAGTACTTC.

J is TRBJ2-7 and V is TRBV7-8; D possibly corresponds to TRBD2 (5 bases). CDR3 length: 15 amino acids. Germline V CDR1 and CDR2: SGHVS, FQNEAQ. Trimming cost V 8 bases and J 1 base, with 18 bases left between them. CDR3 in DNA: TGTGCCAGCTCACGGGGAAATGGGGTGTCCTACGAGCAGTACTTC. It translates to CASSRGNGVSYEQYF. The full variable domain, with the rest looked up from reference TRBV7-8 and TRBJ2-7, is GAGVSQSPRYKVAKRGQDVALRCDPISGHVSLFWYQQALGQGPEFLTYFQNEAQLDKSGLPSDRFFAERPEGSVSTLKIQRTQQEDSAVYLCASSRGNGVSYEQYFGPGTRLTVT.

V gene TRBV14 combines with J gene TRBJ1-1, with D possibly matching TRBD1 (6 bases). CDR1 and CDR2 (germline): SGHDN, FVKESK. V lost 7 bases, J lost 1 base, and 16 bases lay in between. CDR3 length: 15 residues. CDR3 protein: CASKLYRATNTEAFF. The CDR3 DNA reads as TGTGCCAGCAAACTGTACAGGGCCACGAACACTGAAGCTTTCTTT.

The chain uses TRBV4-3 and TRBJ1-2; perhaps TRBD1 as D (5 bases). Germline values: CDR1 LGHNA, CDR2 YSLEER. V was clipped by 2 bases and J by 2 bases, with 18 bases between them. The CDR3 is 17 residues long. CDR3 sequence (DNA): TGCGCCAGCAGCCAATCCCCTTATTTGGGGGGAAACTATGGCTACACCTTC. Its protein product is CASSQSPYLGGNYGYTF.

V gene TRBV6-5 combines with J gene TRBJ2-7; 9 bases are a match to TRBD1. Germline V gene lookup returns CDR1 MNHEY and CDR2 SVGAGI. V was clipped by 9 bases and J by 6 bases; unmatched bases: 9. CDR3 length equals 13 residues. CDR3 amino acids: CASTRDRESEQYF. The CDR3 nucleotides are TGTGCCAGTACCCGGGACAGGGAGAGCGAGCAGTACTTC.

The chain combines TRBV6-5 with TRBJ1-2, with TRBD1 matching 12 bases. The germline V gene has CDR1 MNHEY and CDR2 SVGAGI. CDR3 length equals 15 residues. V lost 5 bases to trimming and J lost 7 bases; unmatched junction nucleotides: 8. In nucleotides, the CDR3 is TGTGCCAGCAGTGGCCGGGACAGGGGGCGGTCTGGCTACACCTTC. Protein sequence: CASSGRDRGRSGYTF.

The chain couples TRBV7-3 to TRBJ2-1; possible D gene TRBD1, 5 bases. The ends were cut back, 1 base at V and 10 bases at J, with 11 bases in the middle. Looked up from germline, CDR1 is SGHTA and CDR2 is FQGTGA. The CDR3 length is 13 residues. The CDR3 spells CASSLNERGEQFF. Written as DNA, the CDR3 is TGTGCCAGCAGCTTAAACGAAAGGGGCGAGCAGTTCTTC.

V and J are TRBV7-6 and TRBJ2-5; D might be TRBD1 (5 bases). The CDR3 length is 15 residues. Germline V gene data show CDR1 as SGHVS and CDR2 as FNYEAQ. Between the trimmed V and J ends, which lost 4 bases and 5 bases, there was a span of 17 bases. The CDR3 DNA is TGTGCCAGCAGCTCACCTTATCAGGGTCGGGAGACCCAGTACTTC. It encodes CASSSPYQGRETQYF.

This chain joins TRBV11-3 and TRBJ2-1, with 10 positions matching TRBD2. CDR1 is SGHNT, CDR2 YENEEA, per germline. J was trimmed by 6 bases and V by 4 bases; bases with no gene match: 6. The CDR3 has 15 residues. CDR3 coding DNA: TGTGCCAGCAGCTCGCTAGCGGGAGTGGCCAATGAGCAGTTCTTC. Amino acid sequence: CASSSLAGVANEQFF. Drawing the rest from reference TRBV11-3 and TRBJ2-1, the complete variable domain is EAGVVQSPRYKIIEKKQPVAFWCNPISGHNTLYWYLQNLGQGPELLIRYENEEAVDDSQLPKDRFSAERLKGVDSTLKIQPAELGDSAVYLCASSSLAGVANEQFFGPGTRLTVL.

This clone was observed a single time. CDR3 protein: CSVEPQGGSYNEQFF. The CDR3 bases are TGCAGCGTTGAACCCCAGGGGGGTTCCTACAATGAGCAGTTCTTC. The rearrangement links TRBV29-1 to TRBJ2-1; TRBD1 is a possible D gene (7 bases). CDR3 length: 15 amino acids. V gave up 2 bases and J gave up 1 base, with 12 bases separating them. Germline assignment: CDR1 SQVTM and CDR2 ANQGSEA.

The genes are TRBV13 and TRBJ2-7, with TRBD2 matching over 10 bases. This CDR3 region has 16 residues. Germline-derived CDR1 and CDR2 are PRHDT and FYEKMQ (reference sequence). V lost 2 bases to trimming and J lost 0 bases; unmatched junction nucleotides: 4. The DNA for the CDR3 is TGTGCCAGCAGCTTATTAGCGGGAGGCCGCTCCTACGAGCAGTACTTC. This encodes CASSLLAGGRSYEQYF. The full variable domain, rest sourced from reference TRBV13 and TRBJ2-7, is AAGVIQSPRHLIKEKRETATLKCYPIPRHDTVYWYQQGPGQDPQFLISFYEKMQSDKGSIPDRFSAQQFSDYHSELNMSSLELGDSALYFCASSLLAGGRSYEQYFGPGTRLTVT.

This clone was seen just once. The J gene is TRBJ2-3, the V gene TRBV5-4, with D possibly matching TRBD2 (5 bases). V was pared by 4 bases and J by 3 bases, with 15 bases between. Germline lookup yields CDR1 SGHNT and CDR2 YYREEE (reference sequence). This CDR3 contains 15 residues. The CDR3 sequence: CASSPQNTGTDTQYF. The DNA of the CDR3 is TGTGCCAGCAGCCCTCAAAACACGGGGACAGATACGCAGTATTTT.

The chain carries TRBV6-6 and TRBJ2-7, with no clear D. The CDR3 totals 12 residues. Germline lookup yields CDR1 MNHNY and CDR2 SVGAGI (reference sequence). V was pared by 4 bases and J by 5 bases, with 9 bases between. The CDR3 DNA reads as TGTGCCAGCAGTTCGGGTACCCACGAGCAGTACTTC. It encodes CASSSGTHEQYF.

V gene TRBV6-1 combines with J gene TRBJ1-4; a weak D match, TRBD1 (6 bases). The CDR3 covers 15 residues. V lost 6 bases to trimming and J lost 7 bases, with 18 bases between them. In germline, CDR1 is MNHNS, CDR2 SASEGT. The DNA of the CDR3 is TGTGCCAGCAGGAAGGGTCAGGGGAAAGGTGAAAAACTGTTTTTT. This codes for CASRKGQGKGEKLFF.

The J gene is TRBJ1-5, the V gene TRBV10-3; 8 bases match TRBD1. The CDR3 totals 13 residues. The germline gives CDR1 ENHRY, CDR2 SYGVKD. Trimming at V came to 8 bases and at J to 7 bases, leaving 7 bases not matched to a gene. The CDR3 loop is CAIRRGLEQPQHF. The CDR3 region has the DNA TGTGCCATCCGCAGGGGGCTGGAGCAGCCCCAGCATTTT.

The chain is built from TRBV2 and TRBJ2-1, with 7 bases matching TRBD2. This CDR3 is 15 amino acids long. Germline V gives CDR1 SNHLY, CDR2 FYNNEI. V was clipped by 6 bases and J by 4 bases; unmatched bases: 9. CDR3 sequence (DNA): TGTGCCAGCAGGGACCGGGAGGCGGTTTACAATGAGCAGTTCTTC. Translation: CASRDREAVYNEQFF.

The rearrangement uses TRBV11-2 and TRBJ2-7; D remains unclear. This CDR3 has 12 residues. Germline CDR1 reads SGHAT; CDR2 reads FQNNGV. The V end was cut by 5 bases, the J end by 3 bases, with 8 bases between. The CDR3, as DNA: TGTGCCAGCAGCGTTCGAGACTACGAGCAGTACTTC. Translation: CASSVRDYEQYF.

The chain has TRBV30 and TRBJ2-3; D gene unclear. Trimming took off 8 bases at V and 0 bases at J, with 15 bases between the two ends. The CDR3 is 14 amino acids. Germline V gene sequence: CDR1 GTSNPN, CDR2 SVGIG (reference sequence). The CDR3 sequence: CARQERYSTDTQYF. As DNA, the CDR3 is TGTGCCCGCCAAGAGCGCTATAGCACAGATACGCAGTATTTT.

This clone was seen a handful of times. The rearrangement links TRBV11-2 to TRBJ2-7; TRBD2 agrees at 7 bases. The CDR3 loop spans 13 amino acids. The germline V gene has CDR1 SGHAT and CDR2 FQNNGV. V dropped 10 bases and J dropped 1; count of bases not matched to a gene: 7. DNA of the CDR3: TGTGCCACCTATCTAGCGGAATCCTACGAGCAGTACTTC. Translating gives CATYLAESYEQYF. Combining the CDR3 with reference TRBV11-2 and TRBJ2-7 gives the whole variable domain EAGVAQSPRYKIIEKRQSVAFWCNPISGHATLYWYQQILGQGPKLLIQFQNNGVVDDSQLPKDRFSAERLKGVDSTLKIQPAKLEDSAVYLCATYLAESYEQYFGPGTRLTVT.

This clone has a single count. The chain joins TRBV28 to TRBJ2-1; 8 bases align to TRBD2. Germline V CDR1 and CDR2: MDHEN, SYDVKM. This CDR3 spans 15 amino acids. The V segment lost 3 bases and the J segment 7 bases; nucleotides outside the gene matches: 8. CDR3 region: CASSFGAGEANEQFF. The CDR3 coding sequence is TGTGCCAGCAGTTTCGGAGCGGGAGAAGCTAATGAGCAGTTCTTC.

The chain links TRBV7-9 to TRBJ2-7; TRBD2 matches 7 bases. The ends lost 5 bases at V and 2 bases at J; junction bases unmatched: 9. The CDR3 length is 15 residues. Germline values: CDR1 SEHNR, CDR2 FQNEAQ (reference sequence). DNA of the CDR3: TGTGCCAGCAGCCCATACGGGACTACTCCCTACGAGCAGTACTTC. Translated: CASSPYGTTPYEQYF.

The table lists this clone with a count of one. The V and J genes are TRBV9 and TRBJ2-3; TRBD2 matches at 11 bases. Germline loops: CDR1 SGDLS, CDR2 YYNGEE. After removal of 1 base from V and 3 bases from J, the junction contained 1 base not matched to a gene. The CDR3 has 15 amino acids. This CDR3 reads CASSVTSGSTDTQYF. CDR3 in DNA: TGTGCCAGCAGCGTAACTAGCGGGAGTACAGATACGCAGTATTTT.

The gene calls are TRBV15 and TRBJ2-4; 8 bases are shared with TRBD2. CDR3 length: 16 amino acids. Per the germline V gene, CDR1 is LNHNV and CDR2 is YYDKDF (reference sequence). Germline trimming cut 1 base from V and 7 bases from J; bases unmatched to any gene: 9. The CDR3 region is CATSRVGREDGNIQYF. CDR3 nucleotide sequence: TGTGCCACCAGCAGAGTTGGGCGGGAGGACGGGAACATTCAGTACTTC. The complete variable domain, with remaining parts taken from reference TRBV15 and TRBJ2-4, reads DAMVIQNPRYQVTQFGKPVTLSCSQTLNHNVMYWYQQKSSQAPKLLFHYYDKDFNNEADTPDNFQSRRPNTSFCFLDIRSPGLGDTAMYLCATSRVGREDGNIQYFGAGTRLSVL.

The chain joins TRBV7-2 to TRBJ2-3; a weak D match, TRBD2 (7 bases). The CDR3 totals 15 residues. V lost 1 base and J 7 bases, leaving 15 bases between the germline ends. Germline CDR1 and CDR2: SGHTA and FQGNSA. As DNA, the CDR3 is TGTGCCAGCAGCTTAGTAGGGGGGGCTAAGAATACGCAGTATTTT. Translation gives CASSLVGGAKNTQYF.

The chain combines TRBV27 with TRBJ1-2, with a tentative D call TRBD1 (6 bases). CDR3 length: 15 residues. Trimming took off 2 bases at V and 4 bases at J, with 14 bases between the two ends. Germline V gene lookup returns CDR1 MNHEY and CDR2 SMNVEV (reference sequence). The CDR3 is CASSLRGGGPYGYTF. The CDR3 DNA follows: TGTGCCAGCAGTTTAAGGGGCGGGGGCCCCTATGGCTACACCTTC.

CDR3 sequence: CATSRDLSGFYNEQFF. CDR3 bases: TGTGCCACCAGCAGAGATTTGAGCGGGTTCTACAATGAGCAGTTCTTC. The rearrangement uses TRBV15 and TRBJ2-1; possible D gene TRBD2, 6 bases. Germline V gene lookup returns CDR1 LNHNV and CDR2 YYDKDF (reference sequence). Trimming shortened V by 0 bases and J by 3 bases, and 12 bases separated the two germline ends. The CDR3 length is 16 residues.